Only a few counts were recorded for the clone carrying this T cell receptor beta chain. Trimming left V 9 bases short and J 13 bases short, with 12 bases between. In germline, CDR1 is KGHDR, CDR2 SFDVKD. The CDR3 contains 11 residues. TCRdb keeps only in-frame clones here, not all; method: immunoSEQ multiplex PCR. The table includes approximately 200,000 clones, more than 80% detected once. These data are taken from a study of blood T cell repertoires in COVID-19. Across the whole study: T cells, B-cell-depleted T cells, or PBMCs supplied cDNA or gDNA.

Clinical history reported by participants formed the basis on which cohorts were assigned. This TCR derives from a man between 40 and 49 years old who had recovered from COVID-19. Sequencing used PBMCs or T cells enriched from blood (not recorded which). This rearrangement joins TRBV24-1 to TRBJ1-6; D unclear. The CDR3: CATLHTPPLHF. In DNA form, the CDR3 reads TGTGCCACCTTACACACCCCCCCCCTCCACTTT.